The rows below give T cell receptor beta chains drawn from one sample of a study of blood T cell repertoires in COVID-19. Repertoires were generated with immunoSEQ multiplex PCR, while TCRdb's copy carries only in-frame clones and drops some. The profile shows roughly 230,000 clones, around nine tenths of them singletons. Sequencing was carried out using PBMCs or T cells enriched from blood (not recorded which). The receptors here all came from a woman aged 30 to 39 with acute COVID-19. Both conserved end residues are part of each CDR3. Each record gives: clone size, J gene, D gene, V gene, CDR3 length, CDR3 DNA, CDR3 protein. The D gene is left open where the match is weak. Size is stated for part of the rows, as once, few or many counts, or as a class when the clone is expanded.

abundance: .; j_gene: TRBJ1-2; d_gene: .; v_gene: TRBV9; len: 12; CDR3nt: TGTGCCAGCAGCCTCGCTAACTATGGCTACACCTTC; CDR3aa: CASSLANYGYTF
abundance: .; j_gene: TRBJ1-4; d_gene: TRBD1; v_gene: TRBV13; len: 17; CDR3nt: TGTGCCAGCAGCGAACTTCGGGACAGAGGGGTCGAGGCAAAACTGTTTTTT; CDR3aa: CASSELRDRGVEAKLFF
abundance: .; j_gene: TRBJ1-1; d_gene: .; v_gene: TRBV10-1; len: 14; CDR3nt: TGCGCCAGCAGTGAGTCGGGGGGATGGTCTGAAGCTTTCTTT; CDR3aa: CASSESGGWSEAFF
abundance: .; j_gene: TRBJ2-7; d_gene: TRBD2; v_gene: TRBV6-5; len: 15; CDR3nt: TGTGCCAGCAGTTACTCTTGGCGGGGGGGCTACGAGCAGTACTTC; CDR3aa: CASSYSWRGGYEQYF
abundance: .; j_gene: TRBJ2-7; d_gene: TRBD1; v_gene: TRBV7-8; len: 13; CDR3nt: TGTGCCAGCAGTGACAGGGGGTCCTACGAGCAGTACTTC; CDR3aa: CASSDRGSYEQYF
abundance: once; j_gene: TRBJ2-2; d_gene: TRBD2; v_gene: TRBV5-5; len: 16; CDR3nt: TGTGCCAGCAGCTCCTCGGGGAGGGTGAGCACCGGGGAGCTGTTTTTT; CDR3aa: CASSSSGRVSTGELFF
abundance: .; j_gene: TRBJ1-1; d_gene: TRBD1; v_gene: TRBV29-1; len: 12; CDR3nt: TGCAGCGTTAAGTCAGGGGGTACTGAAGCTTTCTTT; CDR3aa: CSVKSGGTEAFF
abundance: .; j_gene: TRBJ2-1; d_gene: TRBD2; v_gene: TRBV6-5; len: 14; CDR3nt: TGTGCCAGCTTCGATAGCGGGGGGGCTTATGAGCAGTTCTTC; CDR3aa: CASFDSGGAYEQFF
abundance: .; j_gene: TRBJ1-1; d_gene: .; v_gene: TRBV6-2/TRBV6-3; len: 17; CDR3nt: TGTGCCAGCAGTTACCGGCTCGGTCGGGGGGAGAACACTGAAGCTTTCTTT; CDR3aa: CASSYRLGRGENTEAFF
abundance: .; j_gene: TRBJ2-3; d_gene: .; v_gene: TRBV13; len: 15; CDR3nt: TGTGCCAGCAGCCCCGACATCCTCGCCACAGATACGCAGTATTTT; CDR3aa: CASSPDILATDTQYF
abundance: .; j_gene: TRBJ1-3; d_gene: .; v_gene: TRBV7-9; len: 14; CDR3nt: TGTGCCAGCAGCTTCGGGACTCCTGGAAACACCATATATTTT; CDR3aa: CASSFGTPGNTIYF
abundance: .; j_gene: TRBJ1-5; d_gene: .; v_gene: TRBV5-1; len: 15; CDR3nt: TGCGCCAGCAGCCACGATGGAGGGATAGGGCAGCCCCAGCATTTT; CDR3aa: CASSHDGGIGQPQHF
abundance: .; j_gene: TRBJ1-2; d_gene: TRBD1; v_gene: TRBV6-5; len: 15; CDR3nt: TGTGCCACCCGGGACAGTTCTAGGGGACTCTATGGCTACACCTTC; CDR3aa: CATRDSSRGLYGYTF
abundance: .; j_gene: TRBJ1-1; d_gene: .; v_gene: TRBV5-6; len: 13; CDR3nt: TGTGCCAGCAGCTTGGGAACTAACACTGAAGCTTTCTTT; CDR3aa: CASSLGTNTEAFF